These 20 T cell receptor beta chains share one sample of origin, sequenced in a study of blood T cells in healthy people across ages. A sample-barcoded 5' primer and a J-beta primer mix were used in a second PCR of about 7 to 11 cycles. TCRdb redid the calling of the 5' RACE reads with MiXCR, one entry per CDR3 protein. The sample has 1.4 million or so distinct CDR3 sequences, approximately 43% seen once. Sequenced: blood. All receptors derive from a woman aged 18 to 35 in good health.

The genes are TRBV4-3 and TRBJ1-2; a weak D match, TRBD1 (5 bases). V shed 0 bases and J shed 5 bases, with 19 bases lying between them. The CDR3 runs 17 residues. Germline V gene data show CDR1 as LGHNA and CDR2 as YSLEER. The CDR3 bases are TGCGCCAGCAGCCAAGAAGAGGGTCGGCAGGGCCTTTATGGCTACACCTTC. Translated: CASSQEEGRQGLYGYTF.

The V gene is TRBV5-6, the J gene TRBJ1-5; maybe TRBD1 (5 bases). The CDR3 is made up of 16 amino acids. Germline V gene data show CDR1 as SGHDT and CDR2 as YYEEEE. The V gene lost 3 bases and the J gene lost 2 bases, with 15 bases spanning the gap. The CDR3 is CASSWVGDLGNQPQHF. In nucleotides, the CDR3 is TGTGCCAGCAGCTGGGTAGGGGATTTGGGCAATCAGCCCCAGCATTTT.

This clonotype has a count of ten or more. J is TRBJ2-6 and V is TRBV12-3 or TRBV12-4; D is unresolved. Trimming cost V 0 bases and J 0 bases, with 3 bases left between them. There are 15 residues in the CDR3. CDR3 loop: CASSLASSGANVLTF. Here the CDR3 DNA reads TGTGCCAGCAGTTTAGCTAGCTCTGGGGCCAACGTCCTGACTTTC.

The chain's CDR3 is CASTETGGGWGTEAFF. DNA for the CDR3: TGTGCCAGCACCGAAACAGGGGGCGGGTGGGGCACTGAAGCTTTCTTT. The chain is built from TRBV12-3 or TRBV12-4 and TRBJ1-1, with 9 bases that match TRBD1. Losses at the gene ends were 7 bases for V and 4 bases for J; bases not matched to a gene: 13. This CDR3 has 16 residues.

Only a few counts were recorded for this clonotype. The gene calls are TRBV9 and TRBJ2-6, with D tentatively TRBD1 (5 bases). This CDR3 is 17 amino acids long. V was pared by 3 bases and J by 2 bases, with 15 bases between. Germline CDR1 reads SGDLS; CDR2 reads YYNGEE. The CDR3 DNA is TGTGCCAGCAGCGCTCATACCACAGGAACTGGGGCCAACGTCCTGACTTTC. This translates into CASSAHTTGTGANVLTF.

CDR3 residues: CASSGGQGAYQPQHF. Here the CDR3 DNA reads TGTGCCAGCAGTGGTGGACAGGGGGCCTATCAGCCCCAGCATTTT. This chain uses TRBV2 with TRBJ1-5; 11 positions agree with TRBD1. V lost 4 bases to trimming and J lost 5 bases; unmatched junction nucleotides: 4. Germline V gene data show CDR1 as SNHLY and CDR2 as FYNNEI. The CDR3 is 15 amino acids.

This clonotype was counted a few times. The V gene is TRBV29-1, the J gene TRBJ2-2; 7 bases agree with TRBD1. Germline V gives CDR1 SQVTM, CDR2 ANQGSEA. The V gene end was trimmed by 6 bases and the J gene end by 4 bases; junction bases not matched to a gene: 8. The CDR3 spans 14 residues. The CDR3 loop is CSVPDRSGTGELFF. The CDR3 nucleotides read TGCAGCGTGCCGGACAGGTCAGGCACCGGGGAGCTGTTTTTT.

This chain uses TRBV28 with TRBJ1-4; D is ambiguous. Germline CDR1 is MDHEN and CDR2 is SYDVKM. Deletions cut 7 bases from V and 4 bases from J, with 13 bases between. This CDR3 is built from 14 residues. The CDR3 nucleotides read TGTGCCAGCACCTCGACGTACCTTAATGAAAAACTGTTTTTT. Its protein is CASTSTYLNEKLFF.

As concerns this clonotype: A much more abundant neighbour one base away suggests this may be a read error. The genes are TRBV2 and TRBJ2-5; D unresolved. Gene TRBJ2-7 matches the end of the DNA better, so the J call may be wrong. The CDR3 totals 11 residues. From germline, CDR1 is SNHLY and CDR2 FYNNEI. CDR3 loop: CASSVFHEQYF. In nucleotides, the CDR3 is TGTGCCAGCAGTGTCTTCCACGAGCAGTACTTC.

The chain carries TRBV5-1 and TRBJ2-1; possibly TRBD2 for D (7 bases). CDR1 is SGHRS and CDR2 is YFSETQ in the germline V gene. V was clipped by 8 bases and J by 0 bases, with 15 bases between them. The CDR3 runs to 15 residues. The CDR3 region has the DNA TGCGCCAGAGCCGAAGGGGGGGGCTCCTACAATGAGCAGTTCTTC. Protein sequence: CARAEGGGSYNEQFF.

The V and J genes are TRBV20-1 and TRBJ2-7, with TRBD2 matching over 7 bases. The germline CDR1 and CDR2 sequences are DFQATT and SNEGSKA (reference sequence). Germline trimming cut 6 bases from V and 2 bases from J; bases unmatched to any gene: 10. The CDR3 is 14 amino acids. CDR3 region: CSARAGGSPYEQYF. The CDR3 region has the DNA TGCAGTGCCAGGGCTGGCGGGAGTCCCTACGAGCAGTACTTC.

The rearrangement links TRBV12-3 or TRBV12-4 to TRBJ2-3; D call uncertain. Trimming shortened V by 5 bases and J by 5 bases, and 14 bases separated the two germline ends. This CDR3 comprises 14 residues. The CDR3 DNA is TGTGCCAGCAGTCCACCGGCAGGCATAGATACGCAGTATTTT. This sequence encodes CASSPPAGIDTQYF.

This chain links TRBV29-1 with TRBJ1-2; 8 bases are shared with TRBD1. Looked up from germline, CDR1 is SQVTM and CDR2 is ANQGSEA. The CDR3 contains 16 residues. V trimming: 0 bases; J trimming: 5 bases; junction bases outside the gene matches: 11. In nucleotides, the CDR3 is TGCAGCGTTGAAGACTGGACAGGGCGCACGGGGTATGGCTACACCTTC. It codes for CSVEDWTGRTGYGYTF. The full variable domain, completed using reference TRBV29-1 and TRBJ1-2, is SAVISQKPSRDICQRGTSLTIQCQVDSQVTMMFWYRQQPGQSLTLIATANQGSEATYESGFVIDKFPISRPNLTFSTLTVSNMSPEDSSIYLCSVEDWTGRTGYGYTFGSGTRLTVV.

The CDR3 DNA is TGTGCCAGCAGTTTAGAAAGATACCAGCCCCAGCATTTT. Residues: CASSLERYQPQHF. The chain uses TRBV27 and TRBJ1-5; D unclear. V dropped 2 bases and J dropped 7 bases, with 9 bases sitting between them. From germline, CDR1 is MNHEY and CDR2 SMNVEV (reference sequence). The CDR3 extends over 13 amino acids.

The genes are TRBV2 and TRBJ1-6; tentative D call: TRBD1 (6 bases). This CDR3 has 14 amino acids. V was clipped by 6 bases and J by 3 bases, with 9 bases between them. CDR1 SNHLY and CDR2 FYNNEI come from the germline V gene. Written as DNA, the CDR3 is TGTGCCAGCAGATCGGACAGCTATAATTCACCCCTCCACTTT. As protein: CASRSDSYNSPLHF.

This clonotype was detected a few times. Compared with germline, one end of the junction differs, possibly owing to a read error. This sequence joins TRBV27 and TRBJ1-2; D gene unclear. Per germline, CDR1 MNHEY and CDR2 SMNVEV (reference sequence). This CDR3 has 13 amino acids. The CDR3 region has the DNA TGTGCCAGCAGTATATCGATCCGAAATGGCTACACCTTC. It specifies CASSISIRNGYTF.

Turning to this clonotype: Just one base apart from a much larger clone, this may be a read error. The rearrangement uses TRBV11-2 and TRBJ2-5; the match to TRBD2 covers 10 bases. This CDR3 spans 15 amino acids. The germline V gene encodes CDR1 SGHAT and CDR2 FQNNGV. The CDR3 protein is CAGSSLAGSQETQYF. The CDR3 DNA is TGTGCCGGCAGCTCACTAGCGGGGTCTCAAGAGACCCAGTACTTC. Complete variable domain (other parts from reference TRBV11-2 and TRBJ2-5): EAGVAQSPRYKIIEKRQSVAFWCNPISGHATLYWYQQILGQGPKLLIQFQNNGVVDDSQLPKDRFSAERLKGVDSTLKIQPAKLEDSAVYLCAGSSLAGSQETQYFGPGTRLLVL.

This clonotype was seen a few times. The rearrangement joins TRBV7-2 to TRBJ2-1; D remains ambiguous. The CDR3 totals 19 residues. The germline V gene has CDR1 SGHTA and CDR2 FQGNSA. Trimming took off 4 bases at V and 4 bases at J, with 26 bases between the two ends. The CDR3 DNA is TGTGCCAGCAGCTCTATCGCTGGCCCCGGAGTTGGAAAATACAATGAGCAGTTCTTC. Encoded protein: CASSSIAGPGVGKYNEQFF.

This clonotype has more than one count but fewer than ten. This chain uses TRBV9 with TRBJ2-1; D gene ambiguous. V shed 3 bases and J shed 0 bases, with 10 bases lying between them. Germline-derived CDR1 and CDR2 are SGDLS and YYNGEE. The CDR3 length is 15 residues. CDR3 protein: CASSAGGRSYNEQFF. CDR3 nucleotides: TGTGCCAGCAGCGCCGGCGGCCGCTCCTACAATGAGCAGTTCTTC.

This chain joins TRBV29-1 and TRBJ2-7, with TRBD1 identical over 8 bases. Per germline, CDR1 SQVTM and CDR2 ANQGSEA. V shed 6 bases and J 2 bases; nucleotides not matched to a gene: 6. CDR3 size: 13 residues. In DNA form, the CDR3 reads TGCAGCGTCGGACAGGGAAACCCCTACGAGCAGTACTTC. It yields the protein CSVGQGNPYEQYF.